A selection of T cell receptor beta chains follows, all from one sample in a study of memory CD4+ T cells and cytomegalovirus serostatus. Sequencing was performed with immunoSEQ multiplex PCR; in TCRdb, only in-frame clones are kept and a portion is missing. The sample includes under 55,000 clones, around 78% of them seen just once. Material: memory CD4+ T cells from blood. The source is an adult in good health and CMV-seronegative. The CDR3 runs from the conserved cysteine through the conserved F or W. The D gene is left open where the match is weak. Clone size appears in some rows only: once, few, many, or a class for an expanded clone.

. TRBJ2-4 TRBV7-9 . TGTGCCAGCAGCACCCCAGGGGCCAAAAACATTCAGTACTTC CASSTPGAKNIQYF
. TRBJ1-1 TRBV7-2 . TGTGCCAGCAGCGGCGGTCGGAGCACTGAAGCTTTCTTT CASSGGRSTEAFF
. TRBJ2-1 TRBV6-1 . TGTGCCAGCAGTGAAGACGACAGGCCGCTAGACAATGAGCAGTTCTTC CASSEDDRPLDNEQFF
TRBD1 TRBJ2-2 TRBV23-1 . TGCGCCGATTCAGGGGGTAGCGGGGAGCTGTTTTTT CADSGGSGELFF
TRBD2 TRBJ2-2 TRBV19 . TGTGCCAGTAGTAGATCTAGCGGGAAGAACACCGGGGAGCTGTTTTTT CASSRSSGKNTGELFF
. TRBJ1-5 TRBV30 few TGTGCCTGGGATGACCAGGGCCTCCCCAATCAGCCCCAGCATTTT CAWDDQGLPNQPQHF
. TRBJ2-2 TRBV6-5 . TGTGCCAGCCAGCATTTCGGGGAGCTGTTTTTT CASQHFGELFF
. TRBJ1-2 TRBV30 once TGTGCCTGGCAGGGAAGGAACTATGGCTACACCTTC CAWQGRNYGYTF
TRBD1 TRBJ2-7 TRBV19 . TGTGCCAGTAGTGCTCGGACAGGGGGCGTCTACGAGCAGTACTTC CASSARTGGVYEQYF
. TRBJ2-3 TRBV9 . TGTGCCAGCAGCGCTTCCGATAGATGGGCAGATACGCAGTATTTT CASSASDRWADTQYF
TRBD2 TRBJ2-7 TRBV7-2 . TGTGCCAGCAGCTTAGGTCCAAGCGGGGGGCCCACCTACGAGCAGTACTTC CASSLGPSGGPTYEQYF
TRBD2 TRBJ2-3 TRBV11-2 . TGTGCCAGCAGCTCGGGACTAGTTCAGTATTTT CASSSGLVQYF
. TRBJ2-3 TRBV7-9 once TGTGCCAGCAGCTTCGAGGCACGGGGAGATACGCAGTATTTT CASSFEARGDTQYF
TRBD1 TRBJ1-2 TRBV5-4 . TGTGCCAGCACCCGCCTGGCGGGACAGGGACTCTATGGCTACACCTTC CASTRLAGQGLYGYTF
TRBD1 TRBJ2-1 TRBV7-8 few TGTGCCAGTCGGACAGGAAATAACAACAATGAGCAGTTCTTC CASRTGNNNNEQFF
. TRBJ2-2 TRBV7-8 . TGTGCCAGCAGCCTACAGAGGGGAATGAACACCGGGGAGCTGTTTTTT CASSLQRGMNTGELFF
. TRBJ2-3 TRBV5-1 . TGCGCCAGCAGTACTCAGCCTGAACTCACAGATACGCAGTATTTT CASSTQPELTDTQYF
. TRBJ2-2 TRBV21-1 . TGTGCCAGCAGCAAGAGCCCCTTTGAGGGCACCGGGGAGCTGTTTTTT CASSKSPFEGTGELFF
. TRBJ1-4 TRBV21-1 once TGTGCCACCGGGGACAGTGAAAAACTGTTTTTT CATGDSEKLFF
. TRBJ1-4 TRBV6-1 . TGTGCCAGCAGGGGGACCAAGACAGCTAATGAAAAACTGTTTTTT CASRGTKTANEKLFF
TRBD1 TRBJ1-1 TRBV6-5 . TGTGCCAGCAGACCGACAGGGGCCGTGGGGACTGAAGCTTTCTTT CASRPTGAVGTEAFF
TRBD1 TRBJ2-1 TRBV5-6 . TGTGCCAGCAGCCTTGGACAGGGGATTGACAATGAGCAGTTCTTC CASSLGQGIDNEQFF
. TRBJ2-5 TRBV27 . TGTGCCAGCAGTTTAGTGAAAGAGACCCAGTACTTC CASSLVKETQYF
. TRBJ2-6 TRBV29-1 . TGCAGCGTTGGACGGTACGGGGCCAACGTCCTGACTTTC CSVGRYGANVLTF
TRBD1 TRBJ2-7 TRBV6-5 . TGTGCCAGCAGTAGACCGGGACAGGACTACGAGCAGTACTTC CASSRPGQDYEQYF
TRBD1 TRBJ1-2 TRBV6-1 . TGTGCCAGCAGTGACCCGGGGAGGGACAGAACTAACTATGGCTACACCTTC CASSDPGRDRTNYGYTF
. TRBJ2-5 TRBV5-1 . TGCGCCAGCAGCTTGGGGCTAGCTAAAGAGACCCAGTACTTC CASSLGLAKETQYF
. TRBJ1-1 TRBV21-1 . TGTGCCAGCAGCAATTCGGGGCTTCTGAACACTGAAGCTTTCTTT CASSNSGLLNTEAFF
TRBD2 TRBJ2-7 TRBV14 . TGTGCCAGCAGCCAGGCCAGGACTAGCGGGGGTTCCGAGCAGTACTTC CASSQARTSGGSEQYF
. TRBJ1-4 TRBV4-3 . TGCGCCAGCAGCCAAGACAGGGGAGGTGAAAAACTGTTTTTT CASSQDRGGEKLFF
. TRBJ2-7 TRBV27 . TGTGCCAGCAGTTGGGAACAGACTAGGGGCGGGTACGAGCAGTACTTC CASSWEQTRGGYEQYF
. TRBJ2-2 TRBV19 once TGTGCCAGTAGTATTTCAGGGGTCGGCGGGGAGCTGTTTTTT CASSISGVGGELFF
TRBD2 TRBJ2-3 TRBV6-4 . TGTGCCAGCAGTGAAGGGACTAGATTTCCGTATTTT CASSEGTRFPYF